Shown below are 5 T cell receptor beta chains from a single sample sequenced in a study of blood T cells in healthy people across ages. A sample-barcoded 5' primer and a J-beta primer mix were used in a second PCR of about 7 to 12 cycles. Using its own MiXCR run on the 5' RACE reads, TCRdb lists one record per CDR3 protein. Of over 500,000 distinct CDR3 sequences in the sample, around 50% were seen once. The specimen sequenced was blood. The receptors stem from a woman older than 75 in good health.

The table lists this clonotype with many counts. This rearrangement joins TRBV7-9 to TRBJ2-1; the match to TRBD2 covers 13 bases. The V and J ends lost 4 bases and 5 bases, in that order; junction bases with no gene match: 2. The CDR3 is 15 residues long. Germline V gene sequence: CDR1 SEHNR, CDR2 FQNEAQ (reference sequence). The chain's CDR3 is CASSSTSGRNNEQFF. CDR3 bases: TGTGCCAGCAGCTCGACTAGCGGGAGGAACAATGAGCAGTTCTTC.

This clonotype was counted between two and nine times. The chain carries TRBV20-1 and TRBJ1-2; D gene unclear. This CDR3 spans 10 amino acids. Germline assignment: CDR1 DFQATT and CDR2 SNEGSKA (reference sequence). The V gene lost 6 bases and the J gene lost 6 bases, with 8 bases spanning the gap. The CDR3 DNA sequence: TGCAGTGCCGGGGTCAATGGCTACACCTTC. It translates to CSAGVNGYTF.

The chain has TRBV29-1 and TRBJ2-5, with D possibly TRBD2 on 5 matching bases. Germline V lookup: CDR1 SQVTM, CDR2 ANQGSEA. This CDR3 is 13 amino acids long. The ends were cut back, 6 bases at V and 5 bases at J, with 16 bases in the middle. This chain's CDR3 is CSVERRAWETQYF. In DNA form, the CDR3 reads TGCAGCGTCGAGCGGCGGGCATGGGAGACCCAGTACTTC.

This clonotype was counted only a few times. The chain joins TRBV7-8 to TRBJ2-1; D may be TRBD1 (5 bases). The V end was cut by 1 base, the J end by 3 bases, with 13 bases between. Per germline, CDR1 SGHVS and CDR2 FQNEAQ. The CDR3 sequence is 16 residues long. The CDR3 DNA follows: TGTGCCAGCAGCTTAGAAGGGGTTGGGGACTACAATGAGCAGTTCTTC. It encodes CASSLEGVGDYNEQFF.

There are a few counts of this clonotype. The chain couples TRBV20-1 to TRBJ2-5; 9 bases align to TRBD1. The V and J ends lost 1 base and 5 bases, in that order; junction bases with no gene match: 8. CDR3 length: 15 residues. Germline loops: CDR1 DFQATT, CDR2 SNEGSKA (reference sequence). The CDR3 nucleotides are TGCAGTGCTAGAGTAGCTACAGGGGGCATGGAGACCCAGTACTTC. Protein: CSARVATGGMETQYF.